These 30 T cell receptor beta chains share one sample of origin, sequenced in a study of shared clonotypes between healthy human individuals. The protocol was immunoSEQ multiplex PCR, while the TCRdb copy is restricted to in-frame clones and leaves out a portion. Of some 1,100,000 clones detected, roughly 74% appear once; the ten largest clones hold more than 0.45%. What was sequenced was memory CD4+ T cells from PBMCs. Subset in this sample: CD45RA-negative fraction. Receptors originate from a young man in good health. Some clones in this sample may be carry-over from other donors' samples.

J is TRBJ2-1 and V is TRBV27; 9 nucleotides line up with TRBD1. The germline V gene has CDR1 MNHEY and CDR2 SMNVEV (reference sequence). The CDR3 loop spans 13 amino acids. After removal of 8 bases from V and 5 bases from J, the junction contained 4 bases not matched to a gene. The CDR3 DNA reads as TGTGCCAGCTTAAGACAGGGGGACAATGAGCAGTTCTTC. This codes for CASLRQGDNEQFF.

This rearrangement joins TRBV6-1 to TRBJ1-4; tentatively, D is TRBD1 (5 bases). This CDR3 spans 15 amino acids. Germline V gives CDR1 MNHNS, CDR2 SASEGT. V was pared by 2 bases and J by 4 bases, with 11 bases between. In DNA, the CDR3 is TGTGCCAGCAGTGAATCAACAGGCTATAATGAAAAACTGTTTTTT. Protein product: CASSESTGYNEKLFF.

The V and J genes are TRBV7-3 and TRBJ2-1; D could derive from TRBD1 or TRBD2 (5 bases each). Germline lookup yields CDR1 SGHTA and CDR2 FQGTGA. The ends were cut back, 4 bases at V and 9 bases at J, with 16 bases in the middle. This CDR3 region has 14 residues. CDR3 sequence reads: CASSSGPTLGEQFF. CDR3 sequence (DNA): TGTGCCAGCAGCTCGGGACCCACTCTGGGTGAGCAGTTCTTC.

The CDR3 DNA follows: TGTGCCAGCAGCTTAGGCTTTCCGGGACAGAGCTCCTACGAGCAGTACTTC. This codes for CASSLGFPGQSSYEQYF. The chain is built from TRBV7-2 and TRBJ2-7; 7 bases line up with TRBD1. The CDR3 covers 17 residues. Germline-derived CDR1 and CDR2 are SGHTA and FQGNSA. The V gene end was trimmed by 1 base and the J gene end by 0 bases; junction bases not matched to a gene: 9.

This clone was detected only once. Other nucleotide sequences from this sample produce the same CDR3. The chain links TRBV5-1 to TRBJ2-3, with TRBD2 as a possible D gene (6 bases). Germline V CDR1 and CDR2: SGHRS, YFSETQ. CDR3 length: 14 residues. Trimming shortened V by 4 bases and J by 2 bases, and 11 bases separated the two germline ends. The CDR3 nucleotides read TGCGCCAGCAGCCCACGGACTAACACAGATACGCAGTATTTT. Translation gives CASSPRTNTDTQYF.

DNA for the CDR3: TGCGCCAGCATGGCGGGACTAGCGGCTCTCACAGATACGCAGTATTTT. Translation: CASMAGLAALTDTQYF. The rearrangement joins TRBV5-1 to TRBJ2-3; TRBD2 matches at 11 bases. There are 16 residues in the CDR3. The germline gives CDR1 SGHRS, CDR2 YFSETQ. V shed 6 bases, J shed 2 bases, and the junction held 8 bases outside the gene matches.

This chain connects TRBV5-1 to TRBJ2-7; TRBD2 agrees at 15 bases. Germline-derived CDR1 and CDR2 are SGHRS and YFSETQ. J lost 4 bases, V lost 0 bases, and 8 bases had no gene match. The CDR3 consists of 18 residues. The CDR3 reads CASSLDGLAGGPGYEQYF. The CDR3 region has the DNA TGCGCCAGCAGCTTGGACGGACTAGCGGGAGGGCCTGGATACGAGCAGTACTTC.

The chain has TRBV27 and TRBJ2-3; perhaps TRBD2 as D (5 bases). The V gene's germline CDR1 is MNHEY and CDR2 SMNVEV (reference sequence). V was trimmed by 3 bases and J by 0 bases, leaving 13 bases between them. The CDR3 covers 16 residues. CDR3 sequence: CASSFTLATSTDTQYF. CDR3 nucleotide sequence: TGTGCCAGCAGTTTCACCTTAGCGACTAGCACAGATACGCAGTATTTT.

The chain has TRBV5-6 and TRBJ1-4; maybe TRBD1 (5 bases). V gave up 0 bases and J gave up 5 bases, with 14 bases separating them. Germline V gene data show CDR1 as SGHDT and CDR2 as YYEEEE. There are 16 residues in the CDR3. CDR3 bases: TGTGCCAGCAGCTTGGCCTCGGGACTCCGGAATGAAAAACTGTTTTTT. This translates into CASSLASGLRNEKLFF.

V and J are TRBV18 and TRBJ2-2; D could derive from TRBD1 or TRBD2 (5 bases each). V lost 2 bases to trimming and J lost 3 bases, with 7 bases between them. The CDR3 contains 14 residues. CDR1 and CDR2 from the germline V gene are KGHSH and LQKENI. This CDR3 is CASSPGTDTGELFF. CDR3 coding DNA: TGTGCCAGCTCACCAGGGACCGACACCGGGGAGCTGTTTTTT.

V is TRBV9 and J is TRBJ2-5, with D unclear. Germline loops: CDR1 SGDLS, CDR2 YYNGEE. The CDR3 loop spans 15 amino acids. Trimming took off 4 bases at V and 5 bases at J, with 18 bases between the two ends. Here the CDR3 reads CASSFGPSIAETQYF. The CDR3, as DNA: TGTGCCAGCAGCTTCGGACCCTCGATTGCGGAGACCCAGTACTTC.

This clone has just a few counts. This chain uses TRBV18 with TRBJ1-2, with 7 bases lining up with TRBD1. V dropped 6 bases and J dropped 8; count of bases not matched to a gene: 9. The CDR3 covers 13 residues. Germline V CDR1 and CDR2: KGHSH, LQKENI. The DNA for the CDR3 is TGTGCCAGCTCGCTGACAGGGACGCCGGGCTACACCTTC. Residues: CASSLTGTPGYTF. Variable domain in full (rest from reference TRBV18 and TRBJ1-2): NAGVMQNPRHLVRRRGQEARLRCSPMKGHSHVYWYRQLPEEGLKFMVYLQKENIIDESGMPKERFSAEFPKEGPSILRIQQVVRGDSAAYFCASSLTGTPGYTFGSGTRLTVV.

This chain joins TRBV5-1 and TRBJ1-1; D may be TRBD1 (6 bases). Germline CDR1 and CDR2: SGHRS and YFSETQ. The CDR3 runs to 15 residues. The germline V and J ends were trimmed by 3 bases and 8 bases, with 20 bases remaining between them. The DNA of the CDR3 is TGCGCCAGCAGCTCAGACACCGGGGGGGCCGCGGAAGCTTTCTTT. It yields the protein CASSSDTGGAAEAFF.

This rearrangement joins TRBV6-1 to TRBJ2-2; TRBD2 is a possible D gene (5 bases). V shed 0 bases and J shed 5 bases, with 10 bases lying between them. This CDR3 contains 15 residues. Germline V lookup: CDR1 MNHNS, CDR2 SASEGT. The DNA for the CDR3 is TGTGCCAGCAGTGAAGCGCCGGGGAGAACCGGGGAGCTGTTTTTT. It translates to CASSEAPGRTGELFF.

This clone was detected a few times. V gene TRBV6-1 combines with J gene TRBJ1-2; a weak D match, TRBD1 (5 bases). Germline values: CDR1 MNHNS, CDR2 SASEGT. There are 13 residues in the CDR3. V lost 2 bases to trimming and J lost 4 bases, with 8 bases between them. CDR3 bases: TGTGCCAGCAGTGAACAGGGTATCTATGGCTACACCTTC. Protein: CASSEQGIYGYTF.

V gene TRBV2 combines with J gene TRBJ2-7; 8 bases match TRBD1. Germline assignment: CDR1 SNHLY and CDR2 FYNNEI. With V trimmed by 7 bases and J by 7 bases, 12 bases remained unmatched. The CDR3 has 14 residues. The CDR3 here is CASISEQGAGEQYF. CDR3 bases: TGTGCCAGCATATCAGAGCAGGGGGCAGGGGAGCAGTACTTC.

The chain links TRBV5-1 to TRBJ2-7, with 7 positions matching TRBD1. The CDR3 is 15 residues long. V shed 4 bases, J shed 2 bases, and the junction held 9 bases outside the gene matches. Germline V gene lookup returns CDR1 SGHRS and CDR2 YFSETQ. CDR3 loop: CASSSSRQGTYEQYF. The DNA of the CDR3 is TGCGCCAGCAGCAGTTCTCGACAGGGAACCTACGAGCAGTACTTC.

The chain links TRBV13 to TRBJ2-2, with 9 bases lining up with TRBD1. Germline V gives CDR1 PRHDT, CDR2 FYEKMQ (reference sequence). There are 16 residues in the CDR3. Trimming cost V 3 bases and J 6 bases; bases outside gene matches: 8. The CDR3 protein is CASSFLGQGRPGELFF. CDR3 coding DNA: TGTGCCAGCAGCTTTTTGGGACAGGGAAGGCCCGGGGAGCTGTTTTTT.

This chain joins TRBV5-1 and TRBJ2-6; D uncertain. The CDR3 is 14 residues long. From germline, CDR1 is SGHRS and CDR2 YFSETQ. Trimming removed 4 bases from V and 2 bases from J, with 7 bases in between. The CDR3 nucleotides are TGCGCCAGCAGCGCCAACCCTGGGGCCAACGTCCTGACTTTC. Protein: CASSANPGANVLTF.

The V call is TRBV30, the J call TRBJ1-2; 9 bases fit TRBD1. Germline loops: CDR1 GTSNPN, CDR2 SVGIG (reference sequence). V was clipped by 4 bases and J by 8 bases; unmatched bases: 8. The CDR3 has 13 amino acids. The CDR3 sequence is CAWNKGTGQGYTF. The CDR3 nucleotides read TGTGCCTGGAACAAAGGGACAGGGCAAGGCTACACCTTC.

The rearrangement links TRBV7-9 to TRBJ1-1; D call uncertain. Deletions cut 1 base from V and 6 bases from J, with 9 bases between. In germline, CDR1 is SEHNR, CDR2 FQNEAQ (reference sequence). There are 13 residues in the CDR3. CDR3 nucleotides: TGTGCCAGCAGCTTAGTCGGAAGATCTGAAGCTTTCTTT. Its protein product is CASSLVGRSEAFF.

This clone has more than one count but fewer than ten. Given a much more abundant clone one base away, this may be a read error. The chain recombines TRBV5-1 with TRBJ1-4, with unresolved D. CDR3 length: 13 residues. Trimming left V 0 bases short and J 2 bases short, with 2 bases between. Germline assignment: CDR1 SGHRS and CDR2 YFSETQ. The CDR3 reads CASSLDTNEKLFF. The CDR3 bases are TGCGCCAGCAGCTTGGACACTAATGAAAAACTGTTTTTT.

The chain is built from TRBV21-1 and TRBJ1-2; TRBD1 is the table's D call, not checked against the DNA. TRBV21-1 is listed as a pseudogene. The CDR3 totals 18 residues. CDR3 sequence reads: CASSKSSRPGGAGYGYTF. The CDR3 DNA reads as TGTGCCAGCAGCAAATCAAGCCGCCCAGGGGGCGCGGGGTATGGCTACACCTTC.

J is TRBJ2-7 and V is TRBV18; D unresolved. Germline assignment: CDR1 KGHSH and CDR2 LQKENI. The CDR3 runs 16 residues. Deletions cut 3 bases from V and 1 base from J, with 16 bases between. CDR3 coding DNA: TGTGCCAGCTCACCCGAGGTGGCCACCTTTTCCTACGAGCAGTACTTC. It specifies CASSPEVATFSYEQYF. Full variable domain (outside the CDR3, taken from reference TRBV18 and TRBJ2-7): NAGVMQNPRHLVRRRGQEARLRCSPMKGHSHVYWYRQLPEEGLKFMVYLQKENIIDESGMPKERFSAEFPKEGPSILRIQQVVRGDSAAYFCASSPEVATFSYEQYFGPGTRLTVT.

The chain joins TRBV29-1 to TRBJ2-1, with TRBD2 identical over 10 bases. Losses at the gene ends were 4 bases for V and 0 bases for J; bases not matched to a gene: 9. From germline, CDR1 is SQVTM and CDR2 ANQGSEA. The CDR3 loop spans 17 amino acids. The CDR3 region has the DNA TGCAGCGTTGCATCACTAGCGGGACCGAGCTCCTACAATGAGCAGTTCTTC. This sequence encodes CSVASLAGPSSYNEQFF.

This clone was counted only a few times. V and J are TRBV7-6 and TRBJ1-5; a possible D gene is TRBD1 (6 bases). CDR3 length: 13 amino acids. V was trimmed by 2 bases and J by 4 bases, leaving 6 bases between them. Per the germline V gene, CDR1 is SGHVS and CDR2 is FNYEAQ. The CDR3 reads CASSLQGNQPQHF. The CDR3 DNA reads TGTGCCAGCAGCTTACAGGGGAATCAGCCCCAGCATTTT. Based on the CDR3 plus reference TRBV7-6 and TRBJ1-5, the full variable domain is GAGVSQSPRYKVTKRGQDVALRCDPISGHVSLYWYRQALGQGPEFLTYFNYEAQQDKSGLPNDRFSAERPEGSISTLTIQRTEQRDSAMYRCASSLQGNQPQHFGDGTRLSIL.

The chain has TRBV4-3 and TRBJ2-3; TRBD2 aligns across 10 bases. Germline CDR1 is LGHNA and CDR2 is YSLEER. This CDR3 is 16 amino acids long. Unmatched junction bases numbered 6, after V lost 1 base and J lost 5 bases. For the CDR3, the DNA is TGCGCCAGCAGCCAAGGTGCAGCGGGAGGGAAAGATACGCAGTATTTT. Translated, it gives CASSQGAAGGKDTQYF.

V and J are TRBV7-3 and TRBJ2-5; no reliable D call. Deletions cut 3 bases from V and 4 bases from J, with 9 bases between. This CDR3 contains 13 residues. Germline CDR1 reads SGHTA; CDR2 reads FQGTGA. In DNA, the CDR3 is TGTGCCAGCAGCTTCGGGTCCTTAGAGACCCAGTACTTC. This encodes CASSFGSLETQYF. The full variable domain, its missing parts supplied by reference TRBV7-3 and TRBJ2-5, is GAGVSQTPSNKVTEKGKYVELRCDPISGHTALYWYRQSLGQGPEFLIYFQGTGAADDSGLPNDRFFAVRPEGSVSTLKIQRTERGDSAVYLCASSFGSLETQYFGPGTRLLVL.

The rearrangement joins TRBV28 to TRBJ1-2; D might be TRBD1 (6 bases). The germline V gene has CDR1 MDHEN and CDR2 SYDVKM. The CDR3 length is 15 residues. Trimming took 6 bases from V and 11 from J, leaving 25 bases between them. The CDR3 nucleotides are TGTGCCAGCAGCCCTACAGGGTTCGAAGGACTAGGGTACACCTTC. Its protein is CASSPTGFEGLGYTF.

V and J are TRBV28 and TRBJ2-7; 9 bases align to TRBD2. The CDR3 runs 15 residues. Germline V gene sequence: CDR1 MDHEN, CDR2 SYDVKM. Losses at the gene ends were 1 base for V and 5 bases for J; bases not matched to a gene: 6. DNA of the CDR3: TGTGCCAGCAGTTTATCGGCGGGAGGGCCCGACGAGCAGTACTTC. It encodes CASSLSAGGPDEQYF.